This T cell receptor beta chain came from a study of cytomegalovirus exposure and HLA in healthy donors. PCR involved 60 Vbeta and 13 Jbeta primers. Some clones are missing from TCRdb's copy, which holds only in-frame ones; the method was immunoSEQ multiplex PCR. The top ten clones hold 2.1% of a sample with nearly 200,000 clones, roughly 76% of them seen once. As to this clone: What it binds is unknown.

Germline CDR1 is SGHTA and CDR2 is FQGNSA. After removal of 5 bases from V and 6 bases from J, the junction contained 6 bases not matched to a gene. This CDR3 has 14 residues. Regarding the study as a whole: Most CMV-associated TCR beta chains were later found to appear HLA-restricted. In vitro, three CMV-associated chains proved specific for CMV antigens. In a later analysis, HLA-C alleles had the fewest associated TCRs, DRB1 alleles the most. Being productive about 87% or about 30% of the time was typical of most TCR beta V segments in an earlier analysis.

The clonotype originates from a young woman in good health and CMV-seropositive. The sequenced material came from PBMCs. The rearrangement joins TRBV7-2 to TRBJ2-3, with TRBD1 matching over 9 bases. In DNA form, the CDR3 reads TGTGCCAGCAGCCGCACAGGGGGCAGGGATACGCAGTATTTT. The encoded protein is CASSRTGGRDTQYF.